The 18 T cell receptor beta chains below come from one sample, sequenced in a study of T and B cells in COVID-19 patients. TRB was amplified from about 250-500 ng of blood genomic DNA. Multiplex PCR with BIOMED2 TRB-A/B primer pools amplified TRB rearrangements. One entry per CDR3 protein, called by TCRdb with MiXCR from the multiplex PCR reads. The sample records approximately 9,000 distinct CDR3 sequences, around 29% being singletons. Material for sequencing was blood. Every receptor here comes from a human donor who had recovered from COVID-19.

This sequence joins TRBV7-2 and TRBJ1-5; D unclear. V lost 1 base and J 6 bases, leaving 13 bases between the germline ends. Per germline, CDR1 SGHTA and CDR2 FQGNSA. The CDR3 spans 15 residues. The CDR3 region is CASSLVDGTSQPQHF. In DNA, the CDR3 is TGTGCCAGCAGCTTAGTGGACGGTACGAGTCAGCCCCAGCATTTT. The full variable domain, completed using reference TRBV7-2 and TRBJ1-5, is GAGVSQSPSNKVTEKGKDVELRCDPISGHTALYWYRQSLGQGLEFLIYFQGNSAPDKSGLPSDRFSAERTGGSVSTLTIQRTQQEDSAVYLCASSLVDGTSQPQHFGDGTRLSIL.

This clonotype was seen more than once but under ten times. The CDR3 DNA is TGTGCCAGCAGTCCCCGGGAGGGGCTAAATCAGCCCCAGCATTTT. This sequence encodes CASSPREGLNQPQHF. The chain joins TRBV27 to TRBJ1-5; D may be TRBD1 (5 bases). Per the germline V gene, CDR1 is MNHEY and CDR2 is SMNVEV (reference sequence). V was trimmed by 5 bases and J by 4 bases, leaving 15 bases between them. The length of the CDR3 is 15 residues.

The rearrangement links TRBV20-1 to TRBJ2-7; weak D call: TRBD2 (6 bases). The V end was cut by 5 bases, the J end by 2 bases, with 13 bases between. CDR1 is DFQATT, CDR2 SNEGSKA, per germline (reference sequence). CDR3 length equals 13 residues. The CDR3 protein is CSAPSGVPYEQYF. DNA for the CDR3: TGCAGTGCTCCGTCGGGAGTCCCCTACGAGCAGTACTTC.

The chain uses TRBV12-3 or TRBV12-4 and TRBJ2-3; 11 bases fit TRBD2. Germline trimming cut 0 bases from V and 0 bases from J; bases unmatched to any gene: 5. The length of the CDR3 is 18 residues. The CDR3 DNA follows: TGTGCCAGCAGTTTAGCTAGCGGGGGGGCAGATAGCACAGATACGCAGTATTTT. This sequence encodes CASSLASGGADSTDTQYF.

The CDR3 DNA reads as TGTGCCAGCAGCTTGGCCGGACTCCAAGAGACCCAGTACTTC. Protein product: CASSLAGLQETQYF. The chain links TRBV5-4 to TRBJ2-5; D may be TRBD2 (5 bases). Germline V lookup: CDR1 SGHNT, CDR2 YYREEE (reference sequence). The length of the CDR3 is 14 residues. V was clipped by 0 bases and J by 1 base, with 7 bases between them.

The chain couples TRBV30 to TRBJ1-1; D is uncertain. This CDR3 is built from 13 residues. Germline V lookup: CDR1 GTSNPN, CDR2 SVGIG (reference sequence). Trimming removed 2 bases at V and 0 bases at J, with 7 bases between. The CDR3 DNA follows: TGTGCCTGGAGTCCAATATTGAACACTGAAGCTTTCTTT. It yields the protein CAWSPILNTEAFF.

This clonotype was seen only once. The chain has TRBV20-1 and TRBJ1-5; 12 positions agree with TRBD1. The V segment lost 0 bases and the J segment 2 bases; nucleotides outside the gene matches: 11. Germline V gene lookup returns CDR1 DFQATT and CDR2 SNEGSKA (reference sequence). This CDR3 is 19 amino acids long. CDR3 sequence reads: CSARDLGTGGRSGNQPQHF. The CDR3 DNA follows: TGCAGTGCTAGAGATCTAGGGACAGGGGGCAGGTCTGGCAATCAGCCCCAGCATTTT.

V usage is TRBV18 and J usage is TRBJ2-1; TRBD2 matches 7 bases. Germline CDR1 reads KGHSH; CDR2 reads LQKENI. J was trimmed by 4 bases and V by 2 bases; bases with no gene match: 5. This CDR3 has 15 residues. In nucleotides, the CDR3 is TGTGCCAGCTCACCAGGGGCTAGCGGTTACAATGAGCAGTTCTTC. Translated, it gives CASSPGASGYNEQFF.

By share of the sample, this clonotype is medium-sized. CDR3 sequence reads: CASSYGSGNGYTF. CDR3 bases: TGTGCCAGCAGTTATGGGTCAGGGAATGGCTACACCTTC. The chain carries TRBV6-5 and TRBJ1-2; D might be TRBD1 (5 bases). Per the germline V gene, CDR1 is MNHEY and CDR2 is SVGAGI. V was clipped by 3 bases and J by 6 bases, with 11 bases between them. The CDR3 length is 13 residues.

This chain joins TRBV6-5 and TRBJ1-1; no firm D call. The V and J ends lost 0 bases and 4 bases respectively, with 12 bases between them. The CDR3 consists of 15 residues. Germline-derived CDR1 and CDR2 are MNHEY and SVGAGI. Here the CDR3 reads CASSYSMESGTEAFF. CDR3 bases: TGTGCCAGCAGTTACTCCATGGAGAGTGGCACTGAAGCTTTCTTT.

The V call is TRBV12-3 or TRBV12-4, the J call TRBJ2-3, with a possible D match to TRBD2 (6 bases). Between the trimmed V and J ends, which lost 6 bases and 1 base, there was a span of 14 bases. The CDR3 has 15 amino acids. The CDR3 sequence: CASRGGTGGTDTQYF. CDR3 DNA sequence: TGTGCCAGCAGGGGGGGTACCGGGGGCACAGATACGCAGTATTTT.

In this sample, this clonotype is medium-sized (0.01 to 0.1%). DNA for the CDR3: TGTGCCAGCAGCTTAGAAGGGGACAGCTCCTACGAGCAGTACTTC. This encodes CASSLEGDSSYEQYF. The V and J genes are TRBV13 and TRBJ2-7; 7 nucleotides line up with TRBD1. With 1 base clipped from V and 0 bases from J, the junction kept 3 bases outside the gene matches. This CDR3 comprises 15 residues. CDR1 and CDR2 (germline): PRHDT, FYEKMQ (reference sequence). The full variable domain, rest sourced from reference TRBV13 and TRBJ2-7, is AAGVIQSPRHLIKEKRETATLKCYPIPRHDTVYWYQQGPGQDPQFLISFYEKMQSDKGSIPDRFSAQQFSDYHSELNMSSLELGDSALYFCASSLEGDSSYEQYFGPGTRLTVT.

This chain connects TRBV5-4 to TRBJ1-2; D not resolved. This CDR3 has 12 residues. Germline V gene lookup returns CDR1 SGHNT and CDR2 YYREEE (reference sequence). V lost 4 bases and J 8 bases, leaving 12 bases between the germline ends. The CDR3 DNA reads TGTGCCAGCAGCGTAGACCGGTGGGGCTACACCTTC. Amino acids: CASSVDRWGYTF.

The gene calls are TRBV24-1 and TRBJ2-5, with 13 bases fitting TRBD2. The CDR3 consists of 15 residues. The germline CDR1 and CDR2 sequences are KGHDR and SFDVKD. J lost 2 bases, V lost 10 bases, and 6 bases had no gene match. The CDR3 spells CATGRTSGGQETQYF. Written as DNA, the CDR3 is TGTGCCACAGGACGGACTAGCGGGGGACAAGAGACCCAGTACTTC.

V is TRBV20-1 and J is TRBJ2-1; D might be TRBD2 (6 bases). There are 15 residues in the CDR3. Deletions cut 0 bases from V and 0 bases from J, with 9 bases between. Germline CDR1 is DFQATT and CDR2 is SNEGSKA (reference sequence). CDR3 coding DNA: TGCAGTGCTAGAGATGGAGGGGACTCCTACAATGAGCAGTTCTTC. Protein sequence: CSARDGGDSYNEQFF.

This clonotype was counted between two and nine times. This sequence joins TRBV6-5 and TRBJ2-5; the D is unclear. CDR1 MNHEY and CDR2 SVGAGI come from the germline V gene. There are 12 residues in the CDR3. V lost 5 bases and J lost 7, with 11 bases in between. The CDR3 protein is CASSEARMTQYF. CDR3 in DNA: TGTGCCAGCAGTGAAGCGAGGATGACCCAGTACTTC.

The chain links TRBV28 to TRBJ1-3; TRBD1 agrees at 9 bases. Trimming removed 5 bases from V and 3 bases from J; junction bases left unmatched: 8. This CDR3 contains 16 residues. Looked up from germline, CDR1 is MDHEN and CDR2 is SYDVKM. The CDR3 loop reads CASSARQGVGGNTIYF. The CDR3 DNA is TGTGCCAGCAGTGCTCGACAGGGGGTCGGTGGAAACACCATATATTTT. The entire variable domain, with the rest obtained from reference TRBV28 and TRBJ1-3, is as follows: DVKVTQSSRYLVKRTGEKVFLECVQDMDHENMFWYRQDPGLGLRLIYFSYDVKMKEKGDIPEGYSVSREKKERFSLILESASTNQTSMYLCASSARQGVGGNTIYFGEGSWLTVV.

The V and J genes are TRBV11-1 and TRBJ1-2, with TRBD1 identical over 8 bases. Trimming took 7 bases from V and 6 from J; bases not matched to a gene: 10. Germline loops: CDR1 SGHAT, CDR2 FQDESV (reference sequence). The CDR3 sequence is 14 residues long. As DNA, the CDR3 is TGTGCCAGCATCCGGACAGGGATTCACAATGGCTACACCTTC. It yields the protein CASIRTGIHNGYTF.